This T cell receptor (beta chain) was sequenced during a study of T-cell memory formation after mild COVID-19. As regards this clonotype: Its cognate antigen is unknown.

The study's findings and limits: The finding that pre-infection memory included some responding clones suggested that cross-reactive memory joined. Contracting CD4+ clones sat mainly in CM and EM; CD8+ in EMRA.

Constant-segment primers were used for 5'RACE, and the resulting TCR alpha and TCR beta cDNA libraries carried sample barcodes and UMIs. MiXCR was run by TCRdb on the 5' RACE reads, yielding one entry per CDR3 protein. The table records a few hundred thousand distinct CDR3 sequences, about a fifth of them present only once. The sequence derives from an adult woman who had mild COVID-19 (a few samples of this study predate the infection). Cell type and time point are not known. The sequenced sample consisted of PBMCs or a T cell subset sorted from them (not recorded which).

The CDR3 DNA follows: TGCAGCGTTGGGGGACGAGCGGGGGATACGCAGTATTTT. Protein product: CSVGGRAGDTQYF. The chain couples TRBV29-1 to TRBJ2-3, with 7 bases aligning to TRBD2. Germline V gene lookup returns CDR1 SQVTM and CDR2 ANQGSEA. V trimming: 4 bases; J trimming: 6 bases; junction bases outside the gene matches: 7. The CDR3 contains 13 residues.